These 23 T cell receptor beta chains share one sample of origin, sequenced in a study of blood T cell repertoires in COVID-19 (dated by TCRdb to about 2020). The library came from the immunoSEQ multiplex PCR assay. The table comes from immuneACCESS by way of TCRdb, which keeps in-frame sequences with V and J called. Part of the clones is missing from these tables; in studies checked, under half for an unresolved V gene and the rest for unknown reasons. The sample table records tens of thousands of clones; more than 80% of these occur just once. Of the sample, roughly 2.6% is held by the ten largest clones. The sample comprised peripheral blood. These receptors all stem from a man aged 45-65 years with COVID-19, enrolled during active disease.

The chain has TRBV4-3 and TRBJ1-4, with D possibly being TRBD1 (6 bases). Looked up from germline, CDR1 is LGHNA and CDR2 is YSLEER. V lost 2 bases and J lost 6, with 13 bases in between. The CDR3 has 15 residues. For the CDR3, the DNA is TGCGCCAGCAGCCAACCCGGGACACCGGATGAAAAACTGTTTTTT. It is translated as CASSQPGTPDEKLFF.

This chain links TRBV27 with TRBJ1-2; TRBD1 agrees at 9 bases. The germline CDR1 and CDR2 sequences are MNHEY and SMNVEV (reference sequence). Losses at the gene ends were 6 bases for V and 2 bases for J; bases not matched to a gene: 7. The CDR3 is made up of 15 amino acids. The CDR3, as DNA: TGTGCCAGCAGCCTGAGGACAGGGGCCAACTATGGCTACACCTTC. This gives the protein CASSLRTGANYGYTF.

The chain joins TRBV4-1 to TRBJ1-3; D gene unclear. The CDR3 is 15 amino acids. V dropped 2 bases and J dropped 4 bases, with 12 bases sitting between them. Germline assignment: CDR1 MGHRA and CDR2 YSYEKL. CDR3 protein: CASSQLGLPGNTIYF. DNA for the CDR3: TGCGCCAGCAGCCAACTCGGACTGCCCGGAAACACCATATATTTT.

This rearrangement joins TRBV24-1 to TRBJ2-1; 14 bases are a match to TRBD2. The CDR3 loop spans 20 amino acids. The V and J ends lost 4 bases and 2 bases, in that order; junction bases with no gene match: 12. The germline V gene encodes CDR1 KGHDR and CDR2 SFDVKD. The CDR3 region is CATSDPLTSGGAGAYNEQFF. In DNA, the CDR3 is TGTGCCACCAGTGACCCTTTGACTAGCGGGGGGGCCGGAGCCTACAATGAGCAGTTCTTC.

The rearrangement uses TRBV18 and TRBJ2-7; TRBD2 aligns across 8 bases. The germline gives CDR1 KGHSH, CDR2 LQKENI. This CDR3 region has 16 residues. V shed 3 bases and J 3 bases; nucleotides not matched to a gene: 10. CDR3 residues: CASSPGGGPRYYEQYF. In DNA form, the CDR3 reads TGTGCCAGCTCACCGGGCGGGGGGCCTCGTTACTACGAGCAGTACTTC.

CDR3 sequence reads: CASSSQGTGHYVYEQYF. As DNA, the CDR3 is TGTGCCAGCAGCTCGCAAGGGACAGGGCATTACGTCTACGAGCAGTACTTC. The chain uses TRBV7-8 and TRBJ2-7, with 9 bases identical to TRBD1. The CDR3 is 17 amino acids. Germline loops: CDR1 SGHVS, CDR2 FQNEAQ. The ends lost 4 bases at V and 3 bases at J; junction bases unmatched: 13.

In its sample, this clone was seen a few times. The J gene is TRBJ1-5, the V gene TRBV5-5; a weak D match, TRBD1 (6 bases). The CDR3 length is 14 residues. CDR1 and CDR2 (germline): SGHKS, YYEKEE (reference sequence). With 3 bases removed from V and 5 bases from J, the gap between germline ends came to 12 bases. The CDR3 DNA is TGTGCCAGCAGCTCCGGGGGGCCAGATCAGCCCCAGCATTTT. The encoded protein is CASSSGGPDQPQHF.

The CDR3 loop is CASSSDVQGVGAFF. The CDR3 nucleotides read TGTGCCAGCAGCTCGGATGTTCAGGGGGTTGGAGCTTTCTTT. This chain connects TRBV5-4 to TRBJ1-1, with 7 positions matching TRBD1. Germline CDR1 and CDR2: SGHNT and YYREEE (reference sequence). CDR3 length: 14 amino acids. Losses at the gene ends were 3 bases for V and 10 bases for J; bases not matched to a gene: 12. The full variable domain, completed using reference TRBV5-4 and TRBJ1-1, is ETGVTQSPTHLIKTRGQQVTLRCSSQSGHNTVSWYQQALGQGPQFIFQYYREEENGRGNFPPRFSGLQFPNYSSELNVNALELDDSALYLCASSSDVQGVGAFFGQGTRLTVV.

The chain carries TRBV7-8 and TRBJ2-5, with 7 bases matching TRBD1. The CDR3 totals 17 residues. Germline-derived CDR1 and CDR2 are SGHVS and FQNEAQ. V lost 6 bases and J lost 3; bases outside the gene matches: 16. The CDR3, as DNA: TGTGCCAGCAGACGAATTCAAGGGGGCTTAGTAAAAGAGACCCAGTACTTC. This encodes CASRRIQGGLVKETQYF.

The chain employs TRBV5-1 and TRBJ1-4; D perhaps matches TRBD1 (6 bases). CDR1 is SGHRS and CDR2 is YFSETQ in the germline V gene. V lost 2 bases, J lost 5 bases, and 13 bases lay in between. The CDR3 is 15 amino acids. The CDR3 protein is CASSFGRGQNEKLFF. The CDR3 DNA reads as TGCGCCAGCAGCTTCGGACGGGGACAAAATGAAAAACTGTTTTTT.

J is TRBJ2-7 and V is TRBV5-8; a weak D match, TRBD2 (5 bases). Germline assignment: CDR1 SGHTS and CDR2 YDEGEE. The CDR3 contains 15 residues. Between the trimmed V and J ends, which lost 0 bases and 3 bases, there was a span of 13 bases. CDR3 sequence (DNA): TGTGCCAGCAGCTTGGCACTAGACACATACTACGAGCAGTACTTC. This sequence encodes CASSLALDTYYEQYF.

V gene TRBV5-1 combines with J gene TRBJ2-2; 7 nucleotides match TRBD2. This CDR3 region has 17 residues. The V segment lost 0 bases and the J segment 2 bases; nucleotides outside the gene matches: 7. Germline V CDR1 and CDR2: SGHRS, YFSETQ. CDR3 protein: CASSLAPRDYNTGELFF. CDR3 DNA sequence: TGCGCCAGCAGCTTGGCCCCCCGGGACTATAACACCGGGGAGCTGTTTTTT.

J is TRBJ1-2 and V is TRBV7-9; 7 bases map to TRBD1. V lost 5 bases and J lost 7; bases outside the gene matches: 13. This CDR3 has 15 residues. The V gene's germline CDR1 is SEHNR and CDR2 FQNEAQ (reference sequence). The CDR3 bases are TGTGCCAGCAGCCCAACCCCTGACAGGGAGTCTGGCTACACCTTC. This codes for CASSPTPDRESGYTF.

This chain connects TRBV19 to TRBJ2-6; 11 nucleotides align to TRBD1. This CDR3 spans 16 amino acids. Germline CDR1 and CDR2: LNHDA and SQIVND (reference sequence). Unmatched junction bases numbered 0, after V lost 5 bases and J lost 0 bases. The CDR3 spells CASSGTGGSGANVLTF. CDR3 sequence (DNA): TGTGCCAGTAGTGGGACAGGGGGCTCTGGGGCCAACGTCCTGACTTTC.

The chain links TRBV3-1 (or the pseudogene TRBV3-2) to TRBJ2-2, with TRBD2 identical over 9 bases. The trim removed 2 bases at V and 6 bases at J, leaving 4 bases unmatched. This CDR3 has 15 residues. In germline, CDR1 is LGHDT, CDR2 YNNKEL (reference sequence). The CDR3 here is CASSQLAGYAGELFF. The CDR3 nucleotides read TGTGCCAGCAGCCAACTAGCGGGGTACGCCGGGGAGCTGTTTTTT.

The CDR3 coding sequence is TGTGCCAGCAGCTACAGGGCGGGCACTGAAGCTTTCTTT. It yields the protein CASSYRAGTEAFF. The J gene is TRBJ1-1, the V gene TRBV14; D is possibly TRBD1 (6 bases). Trimming removed 5 bases from V and 4 bases from J, with 11 bases in between. CDR3 length: 13 amino acids. Germline CDR1 reads SGHDN; CDR2 reads FVKESK.

CDR3 in amino acids: CASSFRGDPNYGYTF. CDR3 sequence (DNA): TGCGCCAGCAGCTTTCGGGGGGATCCTAACTATGGCTACACCTTC. The chain combines TRBV5-1 with TRBJ1-2, with D maybe TRBD1 (5 bases). Germline V gene data show CDR1 as SGHRS and CDR2 as YFSETQ. There are 15 residues in the CDR3. V lost 2 bases, J lost 0 bases, and 11 bases lay in between.

In DNA form, the CDR3 reads TGTGCCAGCAGTCCCGGCACTACGACAGGGCCCGATCCATATAGCAATCAGCCCCAGCATTTT. Amino acid sequence: CASSPGTTTGPDPYSNQPQHF. The chain couples TRBV27 to TRBJ1-5, with 7 positions matching TRBD1. Losses at the gene ends were 5 bases for V and 0 bases for J; bases not matched to a gene: 22. This CDR3 has 21 residues. Germline V CDR1 and CDR2: MNHEY, SMNVEV (reference sequence).

V is TRBV16 and J is TRBJ2-1; 8 bases fit TRBD2. Looked up from germline, CDR1 is KGHSY and CDR2 is FQNENV. Trimming cost V 3 bases and J 4 bases; bases outside gene matches: 11. The CDR3 sequence is 17 residues long. In DNA form, the CDR3 reads TGTGCCAGCAGCCACTTCTTCCGGGGGGGCTCTTACAATGAGCAGTTCTTC. As protein: CASSHFFRGGSYNEQFF.

This clone was found a few times. The chain links TRBV4-1 to TRBJ1-2; possibly TRBD1 for D (6 bases). Germline values: CDR1 MGHRA, CDR2 YSYEKL. Trimming pared 1 base from V and 2 bases from J, leaving 8 bases between. The CDR3 length is 14 residues. This CDR3 is CASSQVTGNYGYTF. The CDR3 DNA follows: TGCGCCAGCAGCCAAGTTACAGGGAACTATGGCTACACCTTC.

The chain uses TRBV18 and TRBJ1-5, with TRBD1 as a possible D gene (5 bases). Germline-derived CDR1 and CDR2 are KGHSH and LQKENI. The CDR3 length is 13 residues. Trimming stripped 3 bases from V and 7 bases from J, with 10 bases between. This CDR3 is CASSPGGEQPQHF. CDR3 sequence (DNA): TGTGCCAGCTCACCGGGGGGGGAGCAGCCCCAGCATTTT. Combining the CDR3 with reference TRBV18 and TRBJ1-5 gives the whole variable domain NAGVMQNPRHLVRRRGQEARLRCSPMKGHSHVYWYRQLPEEGLKFMVYLQKENIIDESGMPKERFSAEFPKEGPSILRIQQVVRGDSAAYFCASSPGGEQPQHFGDGTRLSIL.

The genes are TRBV5-1 and TRBJ1-1; D perhaps matches TRBD1 (5 bases). Per germline, CDR1 SGHRS and CDR2 YFSETQ. The CDR3 totals 16 residues. V lost 0 bases and J lost 3, with 15 bases in between. The CDR3 reads CASSLVTGSFDTEAFF. The CDR3 nucleotides are TGCGCCAGCAGCTTGGTTACAGGCTCTTTCGACACTGAAGCTTTCTTT.

The V and J genes are TRBV12-3 or TRBV12-4 and TRBJ1-6, with unresolved D. With 3 bases removed from V and 9 bases from J, the gap between germline ends came to 6 bases. The CDR3 totals 12 residues. The CDR3 DNA follows: TGTGCCAGCAGTTTCGGAGGTTCACCCCTCCACTTT. The encoded protein is CASSFGGSPLHF.